These 7 T cell receptor beta chains originate from one sample sequenced in a study of T-cell memory formation after mild COVID-19. TCRdb processed the 5' RACE reads anew with MiXCR; each CDR3 protein has one entry. The sample includes fewer than 350,000 distinct CDR3 sequences, roughly 13% of them seen just once. The material sequenced was PBMCs or a T cell subset sorted from them (not recorded which). The receptors shown here come from a man aged 18 to 29 who had mild COVID-19 (a few samples of this study predate the infection). Cell type and time point are not known.

CDR3 residues: CASSYSPGTDTQYF. CDR3 DNA sequence: TGTGCCAGCAGTTACTCCCCAGGCACAGATACGCAGTATTTT. The chain joins TRBV6-5 to TRBJ2-3; D unclear. This CDR3 contains 14 residues. V lost 0 bases and J lost 1, with 5 bases in between. Per germline, CDR1 MNHEY and CDR2 SVGAGI.

This clonotype turned up a few times. The rearrangement joins TRBV5-4 to TRBJ2-7, with D uncertain. Germline lookup yields CDR1 SGHNT and CDR2 YYREEE (reference sequence). The CDR3 has 11 amino acids. V was clipped by 4 bases and J by 7 bases, with 9 bases between them. The CDR3 sequence: CASSGYGEQYV. Written as DNA, the CDR3 is TGTGCCAGCAGCGGCTATGGGGAGCAGTACGTC.

This clonotype showed up just a few times. The chain joins TRBV4-2 to TRBJ1-5; maybe TRBD1 (6 bases). Germline V gives CDR1 LGHNA, CDR2 YNFKEQ. The CDR3 extends over 15 amino acids. Trimming took 1 base from V and 7 from J, leaving 14 bases between them. CDR3 coding DNA: TGTGCCAGCAGCCAAGGAGGGACATCGGGACAGCCCCAGCATTTT. Translation: CASSQGGTSGQPQHF.

This clonotype was found a few times. The V gene is TRBV12-3 or TRBV12-4, the J gene TRBJ2-1; D might be TRBD1 or TRBD2, each matching 5 bases. V was trimmed by 5 bases and J by 9 bases, leaving 23 bases between them. The CDR3 spans 16 residues. CDR3 coding DNA: TGTGCCAGCAGTGACCCTCGCCGTTCGGGTGGGGGTGAGCAGTTCTTC. It specifies CASSDPRRSGGGEQFF.

This clonotype was found once. The V call is TRBV11-2, the J call TRBJ1-1; no clear D gene. Per germline, CDR1 SGHAT and CDR2 FQNNGV. This CDR3 spans 15 amino acids. The V end was cut by 3 bases, the J end by 3 bases, with 14 bases between. For the CDR3, the DNA is TGTGCCAGCAGCTTGCGGGATGCAGTCGACACTGAAGCTTTCTTT. Translating it yields CASSLRDAVDTEAFF.

The rearrangement uses TRBV29-1 and TRBJ2-5; D may correspond to TRBD1 or TRBD2 (6 bases each). The CDR3 spans 11 residues. The V end was cut by 7 bases, the J end by 7 bases, with 13 bases between. Germline V lookup: CDR1 SQVTM, CDR2 ANQGSEA. The CDR3 protein is CSALTGATQYF. DNA for the CDR3: TGCAGCGCATTGACGGGGGCGACCCAGTACTTC.

V gene TRBV6-6 combines with J gene TRBJ1-1, with 7 bases lining up with TRBD1. The CDR3 contains 11 residues. V shed 4 bases, J shed 7 bases, and the junction held 0 bases outside the gene matches. In germline, CDR1 is MNHNY, CDR2 SVGAGI (reference sequence). The chain's CDR3 is CASSWTGEAFF. In nucleotides, the CDR3 is TGTGCCAGCAGTTGGACAGGTGAAGCTTTCTTT.